These T cell receptor beta chains were read from a single sample in a study of blood T cells in healthy people across ages. TCRdb called the 5' RACE reads again in MiXCR, with one record for every CDR3 protein. This repertoire shows about a million distinct CDR3 sequences, under 50% found once; its top ten account for under 15%. The sequenced material came from blood. The receptor set was obtained from a man aged 25 to 40 in good health. Each CDR3 is given with its conserved first and last residue. The order of the fields is J gene, clone size, V gene, D gene, CDR3 protein, CDR3 DNA. The D gene is left open where the match is weak. Not every row has a clone size; where given, it reads once, few, many or a size class.

j_gene: TRBJ2-3
abundance: few
v_gene: TRBV6-6
d_gene: TRBD2
CDR3aa: CASTNSGRAADTQYF
CDR3nt: TGTGCCAGCACCAATAGCGGGAGGGCCGCAGATACGCAGTATTTT

j_gene: TRBJ2-1
abundance: many
v_gene: TRBV5-1
d_gene: TRBD2
CDR3aa: CASSLSGGTYNEQFF
CDR3nt: TGCGCCAGCAGCCTCAGCGGGGGGACCTACAATGAGCAGTTCTTC

j_gene: TRBJ1-5
abundance: NA
v_gene: TRBV6-6
d_gene: NA
CDR3aa: CASSYSAGIGSNQPQHF
CDR3nt: TGTGCCAGCAGTTACTCAGCTGGGATTGGAAGCAATCAGCCCCAGCATTTT

j_gene: TRBJ1-1
abundance: few
v_gene: TRBV9
d_gene: NA
CDR3aa: CASSVGSQGTEAFF
CDR3nt: TGTGCCAGCAGCGTAGGGTCCCAAGGCACTGAAGCTTTCTTT

j_gene: TRBJ2-1
abundance: NA
v_gene: TRBV20-1
d_gene: NA
CDR3aa: CSARTGNGNEQFF
CDR3nt: TGCAGTGCTAGAACCGGGAATGGCAATGAGCAGTTCTTC

j_gene: TRBJ2-1
abundance: once
v_gene: TRBV4-3
d_gene: TRBD1
CDR3aa: CASSPTRQGLANEQFF
CDR3nt: TGCGCCAGCAGCCCTACAAGACAGGGTTTAGCCAATGAGCAGTTCTTC

j_gene: TRBJ2-7
abundance: few
v_gene: TRBV20-1
d_gene: NA
CDR3aa: CSARGIPSSDSYEQYF
CDR3nt: TGCAGTGCTAGAGGCATCCCTTCCAGCGACTCCTACGAGCAGTACTTC

j_gene: TRBJ2-7
abundance: few
v_gene: TRBV4-3
d_gene: NA
CDR3aa: CASSQTGDGYYEQYF
CDR3nt: TGCGCCAGCAGCCAAACCGGGGACGGGTACTACGAGCAGTACTTC

j_gene: TRBJ1-1
abundance: NA
v_gene: TRBV29-1
d_gene: TRBD1
CDR3aa: CSGQGLNTEAFF
CDR3nt: TGCAGCGGACAGGGACTGAACACTGAAGCTTTCTTT

j_gene: TRBJ2-7
abundance: many
v_gene: TRBV5-1
d_gene: NA
CDR3aa: CASSLETASYEQYF
CDR3nt: TGCGCCAGCAGCTTGGAGACAGCGTCCTACGAGCAGTACTTC

j_gene: TRBJ1-2
abundance: NA
v_gene: TRBV5-4
d_gene: TRBD1
CDR3aa: CASSLDRGKGGYTF
CDR3nt: TGTGCCAGCAGTTTGGACAGGGGGAAGGGTGGCTACACCTTC

j_gene: TRBJ2-7
abundance: once
v_gene: TRBV5-4
d_gene: TRBD1
CDR3aa: CASSGSGTVSYEQYF
CDR3nt: TGTGCCAGCAGCGGATCCGGGACAGTCTCCTACGAGCAGTACTTC

j_gene: TRBJ2-4
abundance: NA
v_gene: TRBV24-1
d_gene: NA
CDR3aa: CATSDPAGGNIQYF
CDR3nt: TGTGCCACCAGTGATCCAGCCGGGGGAAACATTCAGTACTTC

j_gene: TRBJ2-1
abundance: few
v_gene: TRBV9
d_gene: NA
CDR3aa: CASSPGSLYNEQFF
CDR3nt: TGTGCCAGCAGCCCGGGGAGCCTTTACAATGAGCAGTTCTTC

j_gene: TRBJ2-3
abundance: NA
v_gene: TRBV7-2
d_gene: TRBD2
CDR3aa: CASSPGLAGGQSTDTQYF
CDR3nt: TGTGCCAGCAGCCCGGGACTAGCGGGGGGCCAAAGCACAGATACGCAGTATTTT

j_gene: TRBJ1-4
abundance: NA
v_gene: TRBV20-1
d_gene: TRBD1
CDR3aa: CSARGGRGREKLFF
CDR3nt: TGCAGTGCTAGAGGGGGCAGGGGGCGTGAAAAACTGTTTTTT

j_gene: TRBJ2-1
abundance: NA
v_gene: TRBV28
d_gene: NA
CDR3aa: CASSLLHNNEQFF
CDR3nt: TGTGCCAGCAGTTTATTACACAACAATGAGCAGTTCTTC

j_gene: TRBJ2-7
abundance: NA
v_gene: TRBV18
d_gene: NA
CDR3aa: CASSPYGTYEQYF
CDR3nt: TGTGCCAGCTCACCATACGGGACCTACGAGCAGTACTTC

j_gene: TRBJ2-7
abundance: NA
v_gene: TRBV6-1
d_gene: TRBD1
CDR3aa: CAGRTGKSYEQYF
CDR3nt: TGTGCCGGCAGGACAGGGAAATCCTACGAGCAGTACTTC